The next 13 T cell receptor beta chains were all read from a single sample in a study of PD-1 blockade in classical Hodgkin lymphoma. Using immunoSEQ multiplex PCR, the repertoire was profiled, and TCRdb retains in-frame clones only, with some absent. The sample lists more than 25,000 clones, 85% to 90% occurring once. Every patient had relapsed following autologous stem cell transplantation, and cohorts differed in brentuximab vedotin exposure. From thawed PBMCs, magnetic negative selection was used to isolate the CD8+ T cells. Sequencing used CD8+ T cells from blood, obtained at baseline. The source is a human donor with classical Hodgkin lymphoma.

This chain uses TRBV2 with TRBJ2-7; perhaps TRBD2 as D (7 bases). The CDR3 covers 15 residues. V lost 4 bases and J lost 0, with 13 bases in between. Germline V gene data show CDR1 as SNHLY and CDR2 as FYNNEI. CDR3 nucleotides: TGTGCCAGCAGTGGTTGGGGGGGCCACTCCTACGAGCAGTACTTC. It specifies CASSGWGGHSYEQYF.

CDR3 region: CASSFGVYEQFF. CDR3 coding DNA: TGTGCCAGCAGCTTTGGAGTCTATGAGCAGTTCTTC. The chain recombines TRBV5-4 with TRBJ2-1; D gene unclear. The CDR3 is 12 amino acids. Germline V gene data show CDR1 as SGHNT and CDR2 as YYREEE (reference sequence). V lost 2 bases to trimming and J lost 8 bases, with 8 bases between them.

The chain joins TRBV15 to TRBJ1-5; D is unresolved. Germline V gene lookup returns CDR1 LNHNV and CDR2 YYDKDF (reference sequence). The CDR3 is 17 residues long. Trimming stripped 5 bases from V and 5 bases from J, with 22 bases between. The CDR3 here is CATSLYRLSDGYQPQHF. The DNA of the CDR3 is TGTGCCACCAGCTTATACCGTCTGTCGGATGGCTATCAGCCCCAGCATTTT.

In its sample, this clone was seen once. V usage is TRBV7-2 and J usage is TRBJ1-5, with TRBD1 identical over 7 bases. J gave up 5 bases and V 1 base, and 5 bases lay outside the gene matches. From germline, CDR1 is SGHTA and CDR2 FQGNSA. The CDR3 consists of 15 residues. The CDR3 DNA reads TGTGCCAGCAGCTTAGGGGGACAGCTATATCAGCCCCAGCATTTT. Its protein is CASSLGGQLYQPQHF.

V and J are TRBV30 and TRBJ2-5, with D possibly TRBD1 on 6 matching bases. The V gene's germline CDR1 is GTSNPN and CDR2 SVGIG (reference sequence). CDR3 size: 16 residues. V was clipped by 4 bases and J by 4 bases, with 22 bases between them. This chain's CDR3 is CAWTRLGAGARETQYF. CDR3 nucleotide sequence: TGTGCCTGGACCCGTTTAGGAGCAGGGGCTAGAGAGACCCAGTACTTC.

This clone appeared once. The chain employs TRBV7-9 and TRBJ2-1, with TRBD2 identical over 12 bases. The germline CDR1 and CDR2 sequences are SEHNR and FQNEAQ (reference sequence). The V segment lost 7 bases and the J segment 5 bases; nucleotides outside the gene matches: 3. The CDR3 length is 14 residues. The DNA for the CDR3 is TGTGCCAGCAAGACTAGCGGGAGCCACAATGAGCAGTTCTTC. Its protein is CASKTSGSHNEQFF.

The CDR3 sequence is CASVTSERQDNEQFF. CDR3 sequence (DNA): TGTGCCAGCGTAACTAGCGAGCGACAGGACAATGAGCAGTTCTTC. The chain carries TRBV7-9 and TRBJ2-1; a weak D match, TRBD2 (7 bases). The CDR3 runs 15 residues. V lost 8 bases and J lost 5, with 19 bases in between. Germline CDR1 is SEHNR and CDR2 is FQNEAQ (reference sequence).

In this sample, this clone turned up once. The chain uses TRBV11-2 and TRBJ2-7; a possible D gene is TRBD1 (5 bases). The CDR3 length is 13 residues. V shed 1 base and J shed 1 base, with 5 bases lying between them. Germline lookup yields CDR1 SGHAT and CDR2 FQNNGV. The CDR3 sequence is CASSLAGSYEQYF. For the CDR3, the DNA is TGTGCCAGCAGCTTAGCAGGGTCCTACGAGCAGTACTTC.

The chain has TRBV11-2 and TRBJ2-7; 11 nucleotides match TRBD2. The CDR3 extends over 14 amino acids. V lost 5 bases and J lost 2; bases outside the gene matches: 2. Germline V gene sequence: CDR1 SGHAT, CDR2 FQNNGV. The CDR3 region has the DNA TGTGCCAGCAGCGAACTAGCGGGGGCCTACGAGCAGTACTTC. Protein product: CASSELAGAYEQYF.

The chain has TRBV5-1 and TRBJ2-7; TRBD2 matches at 8 bases. CDR1 SGHRS and CDR2 YFSETQ come from the germline V gene. V was clipped by 2 bases and J by 2 bases; unmatched bases: 18. The CDR3 runs 19 residues. CDR3 protein: CASSFNTSGTPKSTYEQYF. In nucleotides, the CDR3 is TGCGCCAGCAGCTTCAATACTAGCGGAACTCCAAAATCCACCTACGAGCAGTACTTC.

The gene calls are TRBV6-6 and TRBJ1-2; unclear D gene. Trimming pared 10 bases from V and 13 bases from J, leaving 13 bases between. The germline V gene encodes CDR1 MNHNY and CDR2 SVGAGI (reference sequence). This CDR3 spans 9 amino acids. As DNA, the CDR3 is TGTGCCACCAGGAGGAGCTTCACCTTC. It is translated as CATRRSFTF.

This clone is a singleton in its sample. V gene TRBV9 combines with J gene TRBJ1-1; D might be TRBD1 (6 bases). The CDR3 is 13 residues long. Trimming took 4 bases from V and 4 from J, leaving 11 bases between them. CDR1 and CDR2 (germline): SGDLS, YYNGEE. The CDR3 sequence is CASSSQGFTEAFF. In DNA, the CDR3 is TGTGCCAGCAGCTCGCAGGGGTTCACTGAAGCTTTCTTT.

The chain uses TRBV27 and TRBJ2-3; D is perhaps TRBD2 (7 bases). Germline values: CDR1 MNHEY, CDR2 SMNVEV (reference sequence). V lost 8 bases to trimming and J lost 2 bases, with 17 bases between them. CDR3 length: 15 amino acids. This CDR3 reads CASLKGGASTDTQYF. In DNA form, the CDR3 reads TGTGCCAGCCTAAAAGGGGGGGCGTCCACAGATACGCAGTATTTT.